The clone carrying this T cell receptor beta chain has a handful of counts. The antigen is unknown. This specimen comes from a study of beta chain features in type 1 diabetes. Overall study: Healthy donors, compared against patients, showed similar age, gender and cell yields. Broader study findings: In these data, an HLA type influence on TCRB rearrangement remained unresolved. There was a moderate but significant shortening of TCRB CDR3s in all four CD4+ subsets of Type 1 diabetes patients. It was among patients, rather than healthy donors, that naive, central memory and Treg TCRB repertoires appeared more similar.

The authors reverse transcribed all of the isolated RNA, so sequencing captured expressed TCRB transcripts. Clones were sequenced by immunoSEQ multiplex PCR, and TCRdb holds only the in-frame ones, with some missing. This repertoire shows 500,000 to 800,000 clones, 9.5% to 15% found once; its top ten account for 0.095% to 0.15%. CD45RO/CCR7/CD25/CD127/CD95/CD27 staining was used to isolate CD4+ naive, central memory, regulatory and stem cell-like memory cells by sorting. Sequences were obtained from naive CD4+ T cells from blood. The receptor comes from a man aged 30 to 45 with type 1 diabetes.

The CDR3 DNA reads as TGTGCCAGCAGCTCACGGACTAGCGGGGTAACGCAGTATTTT. Protein product: CASSSRTSGVTQYF. V is TRBV7-9 and J is TRBJ2-3; 12 bases match TRBD2. Trimming took 4 bases from V and 9 from J; bases not matched to a gene: 5. CDR3 length: 14 residues. The germline V gene encodes CDR1 SEHNR and CDR2 FQNEAQ (reference sequence). Full variable domain (remainder filled in from reference TRBV7-9 and TRBJ2-3): DTGVSQNPRHKITKRGQNVTFRCDPISEHNRLYWYRQTLGQGPEFLTYFQNEAQLEKSRLLSDRFSAERPKGSFSTLEIQRTEQGDSAMYLCASSSRTSGVTQYFGPGTRLTVL.